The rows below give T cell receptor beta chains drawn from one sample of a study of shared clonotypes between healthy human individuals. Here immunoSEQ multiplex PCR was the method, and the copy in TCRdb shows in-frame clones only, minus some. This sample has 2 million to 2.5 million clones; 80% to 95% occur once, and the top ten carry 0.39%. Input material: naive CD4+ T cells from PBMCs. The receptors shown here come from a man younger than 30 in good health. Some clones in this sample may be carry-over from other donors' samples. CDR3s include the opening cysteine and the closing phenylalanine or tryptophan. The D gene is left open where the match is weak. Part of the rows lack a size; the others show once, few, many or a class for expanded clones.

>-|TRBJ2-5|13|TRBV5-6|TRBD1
TGTGCCAGCAGCTTGGACAGGGGGCAGACCCAGTACTTC
CASSLDRGQTQYF
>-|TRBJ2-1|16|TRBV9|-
TGTGCCAGCAGCGTAGGAGGGTTTCTAACCTACAATGAGCAGTTCTTC
CASSVGGFLTYNEQFF
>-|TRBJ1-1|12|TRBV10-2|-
TGCGCCAGCAGTGATGGGTACACTGAAGCTTTCTTT
CASSDGYTEAFF
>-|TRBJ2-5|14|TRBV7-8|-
TGTGCCAGCAGCTTAGCGGGGCAGCTCCAGACCCAGTACTTC
CASSLAGQLQTQYF
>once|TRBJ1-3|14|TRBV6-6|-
TGTGCCAGCAGATCGGGACACTCTGGAAACACCATATATTTT
CASRSGHSGNTIYF
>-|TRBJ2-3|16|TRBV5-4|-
TGTGCCAGCACCCGGGCGGGGGCGGGACACACAGATACGCAGTATTTT
CASTRAGAGHTDTQYF
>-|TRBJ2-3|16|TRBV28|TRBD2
TGTGCCAGCAGCACGCCTAGCGGGAGTTTCGTAGATACGCAGTATTTT
CASSTPSGSFVDTQYF
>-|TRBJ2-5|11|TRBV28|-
TGTGCCAGCAGAGAACGAGAGACCCAGTACTTC
CASRERETQYF
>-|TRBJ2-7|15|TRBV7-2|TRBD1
TGTGCCAGCAGCTTAGCAAGAGACAGGGGGCACGAGCAGTACTTC
CASSLARDRGHEQYF
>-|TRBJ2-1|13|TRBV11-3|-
TGTGCCAGCAGCACGTCTCATCAGGGTGAGCAGTTCTTC
CASSTSHQGEQFF
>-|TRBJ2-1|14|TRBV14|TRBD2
TGTGCCAGCAGCCTTGGGGGGGCCTACAATGAGCAGTTCTTC
CASSLGGAYNEQFF
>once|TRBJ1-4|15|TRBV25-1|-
TGTGCCAGCAGTGAATATCCGAGTGGCGGGGAAAAACTGTTTTTT
CASSEYPSGGEKLFF
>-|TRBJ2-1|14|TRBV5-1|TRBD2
TGCGCCAGCTCCGGGACTAGCAGTTACAATGAGCAGTTCTTC
CASSGTSSYNEQFF
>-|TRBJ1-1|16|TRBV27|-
TGTGCCAGCAGCCAAGGCCGAGGCAGGGAGAACACTGAAGCTTTCTTT
CASSQGRGRENTEAFF
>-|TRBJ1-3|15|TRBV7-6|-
TGTGCCAGCAGCTTAACGGCGGATGCTGGAAACACCATATATTTT
CASSLTADAGNTIYF
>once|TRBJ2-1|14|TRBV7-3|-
TGTGCCAGCAGCTTAAGCCTCGTCGCAGAGCGGCAGTTCTTC
CASSLSLVAERQFF
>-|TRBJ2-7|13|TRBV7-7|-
TGTGCCAGCAGCTTAGCGGCAGGTTCCGAGCAGTACTTC
CASSLAAGSEQYF
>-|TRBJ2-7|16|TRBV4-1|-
TGCGCCAGCAGCCGATTGTGGGGGGGCAATTTGGACGAGCAGTACTTC
CASSRLWGGNLDEQYF
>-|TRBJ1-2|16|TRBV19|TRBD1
TGTGCCAGTAGTCAATCGGGACAGCCGGCCTCCTATGGCTACACCTTC
CASSQSGQPASYGYTF
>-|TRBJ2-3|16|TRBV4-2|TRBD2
TGTGCCAGCAGCCATGGGACTAGCGGGAGCACAGATACGCAGTATTTT
CASSHGTSGSTDTQYF
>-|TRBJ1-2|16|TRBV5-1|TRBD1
TGCGCCAGCAGCTTGGTGGGGACAGGGGGCGACTATGGCTACACCTTC
CASSLVGTGGDYGYTF
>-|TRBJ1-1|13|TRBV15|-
TGTGCCACCAGCACGGGACTGGGCACTGAAGCTTTCTTT
CATSTGLGTEAFF
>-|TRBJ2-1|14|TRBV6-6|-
TGTGCCAGCAACCAATTTGGGGAGGCCAATGAGCAGTTCTTC
CASNQFGEANEQFF
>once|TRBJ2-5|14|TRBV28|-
TGTGCCAGCAGTTTAGGCCCCTCCCCCGAGACCCAGTACTTC
CASSLGPSPETQYF
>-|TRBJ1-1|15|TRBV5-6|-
TGTGCCAGCAGCTTAGTGACAGCTTTGAACACTGAAGCTTTCTTT
CASSLVTALNTEAFF
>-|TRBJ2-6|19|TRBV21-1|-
TGTGCCAGCAGCAAATGGAAAGGGGACAGGGGGCCTGGGGCCAACGTCCTGACTTTC
CASSKWKGDRGPGANVLTF
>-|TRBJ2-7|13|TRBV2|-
TGTGCCAGCAGCCAAATACAGTACTACGAGCAGTACTTC
CASSQIQYYEQYF
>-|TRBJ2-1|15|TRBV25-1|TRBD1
TGTGCCAGCAGTGACCCCGGGACAGCGAACAATGAGCAGTTCTTC
CASSDPGTANNEQFF